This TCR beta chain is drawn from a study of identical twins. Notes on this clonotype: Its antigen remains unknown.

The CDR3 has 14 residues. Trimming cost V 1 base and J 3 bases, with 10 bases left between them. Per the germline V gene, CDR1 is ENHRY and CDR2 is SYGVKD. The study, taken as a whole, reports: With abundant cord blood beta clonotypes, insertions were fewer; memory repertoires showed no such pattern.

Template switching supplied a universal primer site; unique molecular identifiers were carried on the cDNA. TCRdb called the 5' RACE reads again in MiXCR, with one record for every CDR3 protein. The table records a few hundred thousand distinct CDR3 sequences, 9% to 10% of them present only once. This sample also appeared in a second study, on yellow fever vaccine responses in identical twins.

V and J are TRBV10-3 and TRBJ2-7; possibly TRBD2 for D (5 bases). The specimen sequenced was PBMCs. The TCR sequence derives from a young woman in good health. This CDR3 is CAISEYEGVYEQYF. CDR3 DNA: TGTGCCATCAGTGAGTATGAGGGAGTCTACGAGCAGTACTTC.